These T cell receptor beta chains were read from a single sample in a study of blood T cells in healthy people across ages. Via MiXCR, TCRdb re-called the 5' RACE reads, giving one row per CDR3 protein. The sample records roughly 700,000 distinct CDR3 sequences, 20% to 25% being singletons. The same sample was also used in a study of T cells of mothers and their children.

Input material: blood. The receptors were gathered from a boy aged 5-17 years in good health. Each CDR3 is given with its conserved first and last residue. D genes are given only for firm matches. Only part of the rows carry a size: once, few, many, or a class if the clone is expanded.

CDR3 length: 15
clone size: many
V gene: TRBV7-9
D gene: TRBD2
J gene: TRBJ2-3
CDR3 protein: CASSSTTSGKNTQYF
CDR3 DNA: TGTGCCAGCAGCTCCACGACTAGCGGGAAAAATACGCAGTATTTT

CDR3 length: 12
clone size: few
V gene: TRBV7-2
D gene: NA
J gene: TRBJ2-3
CDR3 protein: CASGGNTDTQYF
CDR3 DNA: TGTGCCAGCGGGGGGAACACAGATACGCAGTATTTT

CDR3 length: 14
clone size: NA
V gene: TRBV25-1
D gene: NA
J gene: TRBJ2-5
CDR3 protein: CASSDALGWETQYF
CDR3 DNA: TGTGCCAGCAGTGATGCCCTTGGTTGGGAGACCCAGTACTTC

CDR3 length: 12
clone size: NA
V gene: TRBV29-1
D gene: NA
J gene: TRBJ2-7
CDR3 protein: CSVGLTGYEQYF
CDR3 DNA: TGCAGCGTTGGACTGACGGGCTACGAGCAGTACTTC

CDR3 length: 14
clone size: NA
V gene: TRBV6-1
D gene: NA
J gene: TRBJ2-1
CDR3 protein: CASSEPQGYNEQFF
CDR3 DNA: TGTGCCAGCAGTGAGCCCCAGGGTTACAATGAGCAGTTCTTC

CDR3 length: 13
clone size: NA
V gene: TRBV7-9
D gene: TRBD2
J gene: TRBJ2-5
CDR3 protein: CASSSRTRRTQYF
CDR3 DNA: TGTGCCAGCAGCTCACGGACTAGGCGGACCCAGTACTTC

CDR3 length: 14
clone size: few
V gene: TRBV29-1
D gene: TRBD1
J gene: TRBJ2-3
CDR3 protein: CSVFRGRPTDTQYF
CDR3 DNA: TGCAGCGTTTTCAGGGGGCGCCCCACAGATACGCAGTATTTT

CDR3 length: 14
clone size: few
V gene: TRBV9
D gene: NA
J gene: TRBJ2-7
CDR3 protein: CASSVGGARSEQYF
CDR3 DNA: TGTGCCAGCAGCGTGGGGGGGGCGCGCAGCGAGCAGTACTTC

CDR3 length: 13
clone size: NA
V gene: TRBV2
D gene: TRBD1
J gene: TRBJ1-2
CDR3 protein: CASTQRDSGGYTF
CDR3 DNA: TGTGCCAGCACTCAAAGGGACAGCGGGGGCTACACCTTC

CDR3 length: 15
clone size: few
V gene: TRBV5-1
D gene: NA
J gene: TRBJ2-5
CDR3 protein: CASSLSARDQETQYF
CDR3 DNA: TGCGCCAGCAGCTTATCGGCCAGGGACCAAGAGACCCAGTACTTC

CDR3 length: 13
clone size: few
V gene: TRBV4-1
D gene: NA
J gene: TRBJ2-7
CDR3 protein: CASSQVGGYEQYF
CDR3 DNA: TGCGCCAGCAGCCAAGTTGGGGGCTACGAGCAGTACTTC

CDR3 length: 13
clone size: NA
V gene: TRBV10-3
D gene: NA
J gene: TRBJ2-7
CDR3 protein: CAISESWEGGSTF
CDR3 DNA: TGTGCCATCAGTGAGTCGTGGGAAGGGGGTTCCACCTTC

CDR3 length: 13
clone size: few
V gene: TRBV6-2/TRBV6-3
D gene: NA
J gene: TRBJ2-3
CDR3 protein: CASSYASGDTQYF
CDR3 DNA: TGTGCCAGCAGTTACGCGTCCGGAGATACGCAGTATTTT

CDR3 length: 12
clone size: NA
V gene: TRBV5-1
D gene: NA
J gene: TRBJ2-7
CDR3 protein: CASSLGDNEQYF
CDR3 DNA: TGCGCCAGCAGCTTGGGGGACAACGAGCAGTACTTC

CDR3 length: 13
clone size: NA
V gene: TRBV20-1
D gene: NA
J gene: TRBJ1-4
CDR3 protein: CSATNGGNEKLFF
CDR3 DNA: TGCAGTGCAACCAATGGGGGAAATGAAAAACTGTTTTTT

CDR3 length: 15
clone size: NA
V gene: TRBV6-5
D gene: NA
J gene: TRBJ2-7
CDR3 protein: CASSYSSRGNYEQYF
CDR3 DNA: TGTGCCAGCAGTTACTCATCGCGAGGAAACTACGAGCAGTACTTC

CDR3 length: 15
clone size: NA
V gene: TRBV7-2
D gene: TRBD1
J gene: TRBJ2-2
CDR3 protein: CASSGQGANTGELFF
CDR3 DNA: TGTGCCAGCAGCGGACAGGGGGCGAACACCGGGGAGCTGTTTTTT

CDR3 length: 15
clone size: once
V gene: TRBV28
D gene: NA
J gene: TRBJ1-1
CDR3 protein: CASSLTGPVNTEAFF
CDR3 DNA: TGTGCCAGCAGTCTTACAGGGCCGGTGAACACTGAAGCTTTCTTT

CDR3 length: 15
clone size: NA
V gene: TRBV5-1
D gene: NA
J gene: TRBJ2-5
CDR3 protein: CASRLVAFPKETQYF
CDR3 DNA: TGCGCCAGCAGGCTCGTGGCCTTTCCCAAAGAGACCCAGTACTTC

CDR3 length: 11
clone size: NA
V gene: TRBV5-1
D gene: NA
J gene: TRBJ2-5
CDR3 protein: CASSSEKTQYF
CDR3 DNA: TGCGCCAGCAGCTCGGAAAAGACCCAGTACTTC

CDR3 length: 15
clone size: few
V gene: TRBV12-3/TRBV12-4
D gene: NA
J gene: TRBJ2-3
CDR3 protein: CASSLTGIGRDTQYF
CDR3 DNA: TGTGCCAGCAGTTTAACAGGGATAGGTCGGGATACGCAGTATTTT

CDR3 length: 12
clone size: many
V gene: TRBV3-1
D gene: NA
J gene: TRBJ2-7
CDR3 protein: CASSQTGYEQYF
CDR3 DNA: TGTGCCAGCAGCCAGACAGGCTACGAGCAGTACTTC

CDR3 length: 16
clone size: NA
V gene: TRBV7-9
D gene: TRBD2
J gene: TRBJ2-2
CDR3 protein: CASSFRLAGGTGELFF
CDR3 DNA: TGTGCCAGCAGCTTCAGACTAGCGGGAGGCACCGGGGAGCTGTTTTTT

CDR3 length: 16
clone size: NA
V gene: TRBV9
D gene: TRBD1
J gene: TRBJ2-7
CDR3 protein: CASSAWDRTLGHEQYF
CDR3 DNA: TGTGCCAGCAGCGCTTGGGACAGGACCTTAGGGCACGAGCAGTACTTC

CDR3 length: 15
clone size: few
V gene: TRBV7-9
D gene: NA
J gene: TRBJ2-5
CDR3 protein: CASSLGDALGETQYF
CDR3 DNA: TGTGCCAGCAGCTTAGGGGACGCCCTGGGGGAGACCCAGTACTTC

CDR3 length: 15
clone size: NA
V gene: TRBV5-5
D gene: TRBD1
J gene: TRBJ1-2
CDR3 protein: CASSLRQGVYYGYTF
CDR3 DNA: TGTGCCAGCAGCTTGCGACAGGGCGTCTACTATGGCTACACCTTC

CDR3 length: 15
clone size: NA
V gene: TRBV29-1
D gene: NA
J gene: TRBJ1-1
CDR3 protein: CSVEVWLGGNTEAFF
CDR3 DNA: TGCAGCGTTGAAGTATGGTTAGGAGGGAACACTGAAGCTTTCTTT

CDR3 length: 15
clone size: few
V gene: TRBV7-9
D gene: NA
J gene: TRBJ2-6
CDR3 protein: CASSLTNSGANVLTF
CDR3 DNA: TGTGCCAGCAGCTTAACGAACTCTGGGGCCAACGTCCTGACTTTC

CDR3 length: 15
clone size: once
V gene: TRBV7-9
D gene: NA
J gene: TRBJ1-2
CDR3 protein: CASNRMDSHNYGCTF
CDR3 DNA: TGTGCCAGCAACCGGATGGACAGCCATAACTATGGCTGCACCTTC

CDR3 length: 15
clone size: few
V gene: TRBV12-3/TRBV12-4
D gene: NA
J gene: TRBJ2-1
CDR3 protein: CASSLEGLGNNEQFF
CDR3 DNA: TGTGCCAGCAGTTTAGAGGGTCTAGGAAACAATGAGCAGTTCTTC

CDR3 length: 16
clone size: NA
V gene: TRBV4-3
D gene: NA
J gene: TRBJ1-6
CDR3 protein: CASRQAESSYNSPLHF
CDR3 DNA: TGCGCCAGCAGACAAGCGGAAAGCTCCTATAATTCACCCCTCCACTTT

CDR3 length: 18
clone size: few
V gene: TRBV6-2/TRBV6-3
D gene: TRBD2
J gene: TRBJ2-7
CDR3 protein: CASSYPPTSGGFLYEQYF
CDR3 DNA: TGTGCCAGCAGTTATCCTCCGACTAGCGGGGGATTTCTCTACGAGCAGTACTTC

CDR3 length: 13
clone size: NA
V gene: TRBV29-1
D gene: NA
J gene: TRBJ2-5
CDR3 protein: CSVEFRGGETQYF
CDR3 DNA: TGCAGCGTTGAGTTCAGGGGTGGGGAGACCCAGTACTTC

CDR3 length: 15
clone size: NA
V gene: TRBV24-1
D gene: NA
J gene: TRBJ2-4
CDR3 protein: CATGGVDTGHDIQYF
CDR3 DNA: TGTGCCACCGGTGGGGTCGACACGGGTCACGACATTCAGTACTTC

CDR3 length: 14
clone size: few
V gene: TRBV6-1
D gene: NA
J gene: TRBJ1-2
CDR3 protein: CASSEEGRSYGYTF
CDR3 DNA: TGTGCCAGCAGTGAAGAAGGGCGGTCCTATGGCTACACCTTC

CDR3 length: 12
clone size: NA
V gene: TRBV12-3/TRBV12-4
D gene: NA
J gene: TRBJ2-5
CDR3 protein: CATVGGGETQYF
CDR3 DNA: TGTGCCACCGTCGGGGGAGGAGAGACCCAGTACTTC

CDR3 length: 14
clone size: NA
V gene: TRBV20-1
D gene: NA
J gene: TRBJ2-1
CDR3 protein: CSARDADSWDEQFF
CDR3 DNA: TGCAGTGCTAGAGACGCCGACAGTTGGGATGAGCAGTTCTTC

CDR3 length: 16
clone size: NA
V gene: TRBV28
D gene: TRBD1
J gene: TRBJ2-7
CDR3 protein: CASSLGGQFTTYEQYF
CDR3 DNA: TGTGCCAGCAGTTTAGGGGGACAGTTTACCACCTACGAGCAGTACTTC